The sequence of this TCR beta chain was determined in a study of blood T cell repertoires in COVID-19. In the study overall: Sites in the United States, Italy and Spain provided acute and convalescent COVID-19 samples. Sources were T cells, B-cell-depleted T cells, or PBMCs; the material itself was cDNA or gDNA.

As handled by the study authors: Nucleated cell counts were estimated from reference gene primer amplification. Produced via immunoSEQ multiplex PCR; TCRdb's table is partial and in-frame only. The V and J calls and clone size come from that table; D and trimming were worked out from the DNA. The table records over 85,000 clones, about four fifths of them present only once. The CDR3 is made up of 16 amino acids. V dropped 2 bases and J dropped 2; count of bases not matched to a gene: 4. Germline-derived CDR1 and CDR2 are SGHDT and YYEEEE. The sequence was collected from a woman in her sixties or seventies with acute or convalescent COVID-19. The chain has TRBV5-6 and TRBJ2-7; 13 bases match TRBD2. Material for sequencing was peripheral blood. CDR3: CASSLGLAGVAYEQYF. The CDR3 DNA follows: TGTGCCAGCAGCTTAGGACTAGCGGGGGTTGCCTACGAGCAGTACTTC.